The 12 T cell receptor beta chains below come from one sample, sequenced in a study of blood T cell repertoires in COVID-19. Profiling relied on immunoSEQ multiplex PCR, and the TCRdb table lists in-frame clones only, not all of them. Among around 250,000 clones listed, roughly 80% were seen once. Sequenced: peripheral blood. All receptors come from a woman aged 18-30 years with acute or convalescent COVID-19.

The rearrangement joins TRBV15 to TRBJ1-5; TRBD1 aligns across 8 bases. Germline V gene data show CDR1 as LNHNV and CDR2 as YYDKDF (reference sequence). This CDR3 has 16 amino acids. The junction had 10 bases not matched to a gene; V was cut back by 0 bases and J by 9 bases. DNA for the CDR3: TGTGCCACCAGCAGAGAAGGGACAGGAGCTACTACGCCCCAGCATTTT. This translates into CATSREGTGATTPQHF. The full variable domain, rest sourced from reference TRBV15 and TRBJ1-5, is DAMVIQNPRYQVTQFGKPVTLSCSQTLNHNVMYWYQQKSSQAPKLLFHYYDKDFNNEADTPDNFQSRRPNTSFCFLDIRSPGLGDTAMYLCATSREGTGATTPQHFGDGTRLSIL.

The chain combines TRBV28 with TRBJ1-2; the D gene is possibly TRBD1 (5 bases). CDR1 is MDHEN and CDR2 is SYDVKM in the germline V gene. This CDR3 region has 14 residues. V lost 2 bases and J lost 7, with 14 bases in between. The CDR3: CASSLAIGVSGYTF. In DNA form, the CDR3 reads TGTGCCAGCAGTTTAGCTATAGGGGTCTCTGGCTACACCTTC.

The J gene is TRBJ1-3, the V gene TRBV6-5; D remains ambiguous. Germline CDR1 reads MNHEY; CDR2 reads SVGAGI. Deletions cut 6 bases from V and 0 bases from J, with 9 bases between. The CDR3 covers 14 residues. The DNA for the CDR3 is TGTGCCAGCAGGATAACTTACTCTGGAAACACCATATATTTT. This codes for CASRITYSGNTIYF.

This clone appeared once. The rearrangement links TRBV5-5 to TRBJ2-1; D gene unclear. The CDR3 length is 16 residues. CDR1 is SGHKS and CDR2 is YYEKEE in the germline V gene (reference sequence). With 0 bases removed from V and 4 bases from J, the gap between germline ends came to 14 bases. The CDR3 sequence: CASSLARQSFYNEQFF. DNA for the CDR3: TGTGCCAGCAGCTTGGCCAGGCAGTCCTTTTACAATGAGCAGTTCTTC. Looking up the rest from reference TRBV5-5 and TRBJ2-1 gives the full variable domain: DAGVTQSPTHLIKTRGQQVTLRCSPISGHKSVSWYQQVLGQGPQFIFQYYEKEERGRGNFPDRFSARQFPNYSSELNVNALLLGDSALYLCASSLARQSFYNEQFFGPGTRLTVL.

CDR3 sequence (DNA): TGTGCCAGCAGCACACCTAGCGGGACCCAAGAGACCCAGTACTTC. This sequence encodes CASSTPSGTQETQYF. The gene calls are TRBV9 and TRBJ2-5; 9 positions agree with TRBD2. Looked up from germline, CDR1 is SGDLS and CDR2 is YYNGEE. V lost 4 bases to trimming and J lost 1 base; unmatched junction nucleotides: 5. CDR3 length: 15 residues.

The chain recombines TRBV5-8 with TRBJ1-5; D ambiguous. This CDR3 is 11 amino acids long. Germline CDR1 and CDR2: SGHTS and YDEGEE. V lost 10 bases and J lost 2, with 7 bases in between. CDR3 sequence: CAEPGNQPQHF. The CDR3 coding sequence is TGTGCCGAGCCGGGCAATCAGCCCCAGCATTTT.

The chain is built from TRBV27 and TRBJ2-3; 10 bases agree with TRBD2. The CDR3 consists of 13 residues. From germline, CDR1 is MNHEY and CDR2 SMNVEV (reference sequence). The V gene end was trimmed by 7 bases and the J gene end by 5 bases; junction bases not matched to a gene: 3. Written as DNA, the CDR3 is TGTGCCAGCACGAGACTAGCGGGAGATACGCAGTATTTT. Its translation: CASTRLAGDTQYF.

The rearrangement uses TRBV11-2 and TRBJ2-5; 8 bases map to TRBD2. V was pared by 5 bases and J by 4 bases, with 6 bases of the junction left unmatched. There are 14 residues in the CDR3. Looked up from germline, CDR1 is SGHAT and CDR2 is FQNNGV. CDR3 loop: CASSHPLAGETQYF. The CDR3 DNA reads TGTGCCAGCAGCCATCCCCTAGCGGGAGAGACCCAGTACTTC.

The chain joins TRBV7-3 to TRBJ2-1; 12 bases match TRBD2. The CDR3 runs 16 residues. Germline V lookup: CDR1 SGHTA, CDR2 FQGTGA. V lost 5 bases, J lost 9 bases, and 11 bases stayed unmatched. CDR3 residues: CASSPRTSGIGGEQFF. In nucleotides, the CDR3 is TGTGCCAGCAGCCCTAGGACTAGCGGGATAGGCGGTGAGCAGTTCTTC.

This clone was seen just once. The CDR3 bases are TGTGCCAGCAGCTCTCGGACTAGCGCTCGCGAGACCCAGTACTTC. Translated: CASSSRTSARETQYF. V gene TRBV11-1 combines with J gene TRBJ2-5; 9 nucleotides line up with TRBD2. After removal of 4 bases from V and 5 bases from J, the junction contained 8 bases not matched to a gene. From germline, CDR1 is SGHAT and CDR2 FQDESV (reference sequence). The CDR3 consists of 15 residues. Variable domain in full (rest from reference TRBV11-1 and TRBJ2-5): EAEVAQSPRYKITEKSQAVAFWCDPISGHATLYWYRQILGQGPELLVQFQDESVVDDSQLPKDRFSAERLKGVDSTLKIQPAELGDSAMYLCASSSRTSARETQYFGPGTRLLVL.

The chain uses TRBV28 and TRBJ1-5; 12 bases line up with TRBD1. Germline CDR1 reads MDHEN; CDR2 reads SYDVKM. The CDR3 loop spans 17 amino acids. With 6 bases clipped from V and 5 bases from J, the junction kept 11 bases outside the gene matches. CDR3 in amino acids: CASSYPGTGGDHQPQHF. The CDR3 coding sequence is TGTGCCAGCAGCTATCCCGGGACAGGGGGCGATCATCAGCCCCAGCATTTT.

In DNA form, the CDR3 reads TGTGCTAGTGGTTTCTCGACCGCCGGGACATTGAATCAGCCCCAGCATTTT. The encoded protein is CASGFSTAGTLNQPQHF. This rearrangement joins TRBV12-5 to TRBJ1-5, with a tentative D call TRBD1 (6 bases). The V gene's germline CDR1 is LGHNT and CDR2 FRNRAP. The V end lost 3 bases, the J end lost 4 bases, and 19 bases lay between the germline ends. The CDR3 loop spans 17 amino acids.